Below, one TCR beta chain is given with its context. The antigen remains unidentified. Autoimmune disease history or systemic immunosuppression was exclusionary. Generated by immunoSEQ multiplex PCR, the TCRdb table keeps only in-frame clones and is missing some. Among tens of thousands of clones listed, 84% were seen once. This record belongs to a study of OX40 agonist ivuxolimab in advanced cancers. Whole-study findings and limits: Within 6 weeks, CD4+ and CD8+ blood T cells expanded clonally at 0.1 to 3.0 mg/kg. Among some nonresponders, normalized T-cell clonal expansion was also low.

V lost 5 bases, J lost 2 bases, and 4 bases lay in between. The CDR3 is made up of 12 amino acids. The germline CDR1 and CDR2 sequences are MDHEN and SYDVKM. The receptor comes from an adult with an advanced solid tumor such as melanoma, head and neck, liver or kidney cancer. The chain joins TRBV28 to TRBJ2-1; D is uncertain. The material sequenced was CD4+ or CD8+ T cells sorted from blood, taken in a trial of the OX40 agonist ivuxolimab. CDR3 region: CASSPAYNEQFF. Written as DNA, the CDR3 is TGTGCCAGCAGTCCCGCCTACAATGAGCAGTTCTTC.